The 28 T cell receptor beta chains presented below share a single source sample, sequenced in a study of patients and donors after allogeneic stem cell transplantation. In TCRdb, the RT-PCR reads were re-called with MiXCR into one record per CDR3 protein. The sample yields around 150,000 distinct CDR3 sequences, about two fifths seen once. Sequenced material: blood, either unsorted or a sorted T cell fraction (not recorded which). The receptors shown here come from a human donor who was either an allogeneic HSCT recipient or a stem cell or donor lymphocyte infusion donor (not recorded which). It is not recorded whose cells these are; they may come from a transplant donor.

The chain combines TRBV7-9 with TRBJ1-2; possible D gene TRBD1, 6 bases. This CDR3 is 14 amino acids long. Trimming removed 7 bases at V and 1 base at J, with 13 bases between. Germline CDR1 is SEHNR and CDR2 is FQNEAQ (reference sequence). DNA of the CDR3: TGTGCCAGCACCGGGGGCCATAATAACTATGGCTACACCTTC. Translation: CASTGGHNNYGYTF.

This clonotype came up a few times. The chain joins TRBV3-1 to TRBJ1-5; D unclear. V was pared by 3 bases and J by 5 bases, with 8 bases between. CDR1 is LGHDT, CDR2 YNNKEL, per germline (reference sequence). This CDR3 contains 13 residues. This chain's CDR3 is CASSQGTDQPQHF. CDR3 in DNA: TGTGCCAGCAGCCAGGGAACGGATCAGCCCCAGCATTTT. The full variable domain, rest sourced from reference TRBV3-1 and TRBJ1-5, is DTAVSQTPKYLVTQMGNDKSIKCEQNLGHDTMYWYKQDSKKFLKIMFSYNNKELIINETVPNRFSPKSPDKAHLNLHINSLELGDSAVYFCASSQGTDQPQHFGDGTRLSIL.

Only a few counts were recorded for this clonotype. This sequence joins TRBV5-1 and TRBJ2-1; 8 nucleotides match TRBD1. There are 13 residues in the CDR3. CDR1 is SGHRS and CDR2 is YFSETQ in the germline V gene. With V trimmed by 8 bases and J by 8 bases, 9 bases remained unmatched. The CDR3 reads CASRTGGTDEQFF. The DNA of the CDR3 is TGCGCCAGTCGAACAGGGGGTACGGATGAGCAGTTCTTC.

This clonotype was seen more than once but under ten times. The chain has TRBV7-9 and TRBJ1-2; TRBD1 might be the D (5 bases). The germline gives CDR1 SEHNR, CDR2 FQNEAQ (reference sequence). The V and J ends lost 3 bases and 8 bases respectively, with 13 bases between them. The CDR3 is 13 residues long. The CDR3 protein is CASSLGRLTGYTF. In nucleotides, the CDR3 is TGTGCCAGCAGCTTGGGACGTCTTACGGGCTACACCTTC.

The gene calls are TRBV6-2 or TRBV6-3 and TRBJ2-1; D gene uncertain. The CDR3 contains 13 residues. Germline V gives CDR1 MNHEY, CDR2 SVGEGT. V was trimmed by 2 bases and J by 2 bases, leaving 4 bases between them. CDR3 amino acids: CASSYGAYNEQFF. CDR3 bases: TGTGCCAGCAGTTACGGAGCCTACAATGAGCAGTTCTTC.

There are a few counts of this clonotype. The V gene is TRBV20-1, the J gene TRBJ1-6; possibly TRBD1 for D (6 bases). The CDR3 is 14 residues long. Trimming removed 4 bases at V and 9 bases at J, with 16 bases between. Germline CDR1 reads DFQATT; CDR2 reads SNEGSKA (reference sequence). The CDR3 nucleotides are TGCAGTGCTAACCAGGGGCGCCTTGGTTCACCCCTCCACTTT. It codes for CSANQGRLGSPLHF.

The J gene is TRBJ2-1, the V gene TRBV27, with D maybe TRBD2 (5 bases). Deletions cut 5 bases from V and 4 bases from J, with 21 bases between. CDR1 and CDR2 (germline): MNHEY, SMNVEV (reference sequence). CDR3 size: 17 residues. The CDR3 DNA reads TGTGCCAGCAGTGTCGACTACAGCACCTTTACTTACAATGAGCAGTTCTTC. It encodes CASSVDYSTFTYNEQFF.

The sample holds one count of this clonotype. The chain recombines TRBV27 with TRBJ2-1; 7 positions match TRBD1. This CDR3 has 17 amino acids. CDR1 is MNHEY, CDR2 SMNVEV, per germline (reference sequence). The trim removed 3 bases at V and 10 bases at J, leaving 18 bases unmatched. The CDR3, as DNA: TGTGCCAGCAGTTTCTCCGACAGACAGGGTGGTACAAACGAGCAGTTCTTC. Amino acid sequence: CASSFSDRQGGTNEQFF.

CDR3 DNA sequence: TGTGCCAGCAGTCCCTGGGCGAACACCGGGGAGCTGTTTTTT. Translating gives CASSPWANTGELFF. The V and J genes are TRBV12-3 or TRBV12-4 and TRBJ2-2; no clear D gene. Trimming removed 5 bases from V and 0 bases from J, with 7 bases in between. The CDR3 runs to 14 residues.

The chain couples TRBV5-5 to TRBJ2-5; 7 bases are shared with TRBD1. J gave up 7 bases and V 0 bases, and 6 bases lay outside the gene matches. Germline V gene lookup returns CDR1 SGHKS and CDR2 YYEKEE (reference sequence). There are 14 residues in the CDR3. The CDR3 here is CASSLGSGGRTQYF. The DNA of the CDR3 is TGTGCCAGCAGCTTGGGGTCAGGGGGAAGGACCCAGTACTTC.

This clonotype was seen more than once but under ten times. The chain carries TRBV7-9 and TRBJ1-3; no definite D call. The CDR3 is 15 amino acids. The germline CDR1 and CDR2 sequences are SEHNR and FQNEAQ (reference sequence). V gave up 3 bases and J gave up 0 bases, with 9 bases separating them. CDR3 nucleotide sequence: TGTGCCAGCAGCTTTGGCGCTGGCTCTGGAAACACCATATATTTT. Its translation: CASSFGAGSGNTIYF.

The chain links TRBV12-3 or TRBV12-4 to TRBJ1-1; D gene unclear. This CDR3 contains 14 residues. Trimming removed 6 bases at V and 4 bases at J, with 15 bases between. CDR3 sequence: CASSRPMNPTEAFF. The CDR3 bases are TGTGCCAGCAGCAGACCAATGAACCCCACTGAAGCTTTCTTT.

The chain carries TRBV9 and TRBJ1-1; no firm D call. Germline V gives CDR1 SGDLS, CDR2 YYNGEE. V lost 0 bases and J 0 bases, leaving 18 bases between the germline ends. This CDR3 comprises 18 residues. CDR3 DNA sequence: TGTGCCAGCAGCGTAGCTCCCCGGGCAGACGTCATGAACACTGAAGCTTTCTTT. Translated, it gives CASSVAPRADVMNTEAFF. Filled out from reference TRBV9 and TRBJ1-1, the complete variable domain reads DSGVTQTPKHLITATGQRVTLRCSPRSGDLSVYWYQQSLDQGLQFLIQYYNGEERAKGNILERFSAQQFPDLHSELNLSSLELGDSALYFCASSVAPRADVMNTEAFFGQGTRLTVV.

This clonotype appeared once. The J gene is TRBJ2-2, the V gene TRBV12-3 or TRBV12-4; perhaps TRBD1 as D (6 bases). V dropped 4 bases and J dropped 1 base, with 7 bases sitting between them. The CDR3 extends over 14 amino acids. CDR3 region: CASSWGQNTGELFF. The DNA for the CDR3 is TGTGCCAGCAGTTGGGGACAGAACACCGGGGAGCTGTTTTTT.

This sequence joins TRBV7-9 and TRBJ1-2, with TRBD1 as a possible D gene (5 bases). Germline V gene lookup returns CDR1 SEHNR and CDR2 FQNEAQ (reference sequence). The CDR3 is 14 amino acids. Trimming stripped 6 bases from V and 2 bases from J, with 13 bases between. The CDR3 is CASRSGTANYGYTF. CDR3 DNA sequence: TGTGCCAGCAGGTCCGGGACTGCGAACTATGGCTACACCTTC. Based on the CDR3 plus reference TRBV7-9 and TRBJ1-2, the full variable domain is DTGVSQNPRHKITKRGQNVTFRCDPISEHNRLYWYRQTLGQGPEFLTYFQNEAQLEKSRLLSDRFSAERPKGSFSTLEIQRTEQGDSAMYLCASRSGTANYGYTFGSGTRLTVV.

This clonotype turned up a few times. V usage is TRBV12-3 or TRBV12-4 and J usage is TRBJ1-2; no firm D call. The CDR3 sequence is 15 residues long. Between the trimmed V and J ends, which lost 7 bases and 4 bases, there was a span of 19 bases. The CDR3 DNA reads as TGTGCCAGCACCCTCCAGGCAGGAGCTAGCTATGGCTACACCTTC. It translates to CASTLQAGASYGYTF.

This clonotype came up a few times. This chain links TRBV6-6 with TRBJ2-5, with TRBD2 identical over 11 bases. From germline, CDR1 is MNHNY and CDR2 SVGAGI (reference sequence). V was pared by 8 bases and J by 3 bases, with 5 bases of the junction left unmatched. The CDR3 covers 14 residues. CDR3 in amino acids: CASGLAGGEETQYF. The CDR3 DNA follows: TGTGCCAGCGGATTAGCGGGAGGGGAAGAGACCCAGTACTTC.

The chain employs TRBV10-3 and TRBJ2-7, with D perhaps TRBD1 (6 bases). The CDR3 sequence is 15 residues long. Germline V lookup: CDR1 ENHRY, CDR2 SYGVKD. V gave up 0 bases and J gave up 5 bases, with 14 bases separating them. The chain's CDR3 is CAISESVQGEDEQYF. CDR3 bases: TGTGCCATCAGTGAGTCGGTACAGGGAGAGGACGAGCAGTACTTC.

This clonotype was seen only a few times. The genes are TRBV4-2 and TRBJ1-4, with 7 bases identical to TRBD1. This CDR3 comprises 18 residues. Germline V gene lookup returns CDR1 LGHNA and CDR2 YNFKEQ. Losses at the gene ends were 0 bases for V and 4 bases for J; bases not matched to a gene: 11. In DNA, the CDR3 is TGTGCCAGCAGCCAAGAAGGCTTGAGGGGGCGTAGTAATGAAAAACTGTTTTTT. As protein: CASSQEGLRGRSNEKLFF.

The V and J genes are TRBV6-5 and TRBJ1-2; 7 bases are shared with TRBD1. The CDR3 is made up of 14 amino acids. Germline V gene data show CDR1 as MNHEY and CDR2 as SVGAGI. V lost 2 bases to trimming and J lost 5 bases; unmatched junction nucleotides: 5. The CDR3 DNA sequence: TGTGCCAGCAGTTACAGGGGGCGCGGATATGGCTACACCTTC. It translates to CASSYRGRGYGYTF.

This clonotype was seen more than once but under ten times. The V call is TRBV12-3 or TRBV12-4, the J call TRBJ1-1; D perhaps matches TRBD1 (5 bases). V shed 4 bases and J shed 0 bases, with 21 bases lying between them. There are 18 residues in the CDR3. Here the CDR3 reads CASSSRQWGYDMNTEAFF. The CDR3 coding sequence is TGTGCCAGCAGTTCCCGACAGTGGGGGTATGATATGAACACTGAAGCTTTCTTT.

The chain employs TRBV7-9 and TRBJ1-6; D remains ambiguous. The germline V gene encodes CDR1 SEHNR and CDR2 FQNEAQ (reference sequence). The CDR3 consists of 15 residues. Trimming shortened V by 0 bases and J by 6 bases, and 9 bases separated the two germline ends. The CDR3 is CASSLADASNSPLHF. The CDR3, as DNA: TGTGCCAGCAGCTTAGCCGATGCCTCTAATTCACCCCTCCACTTT. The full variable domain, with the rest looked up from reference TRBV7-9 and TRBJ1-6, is DTGVSQNPRHKITKRGQNVTFRCDPISEHNRLYWYRQTLGQGPEFLTYFQNEAQLEKSRLLSDRFSAERPKGSFSTLEIQRTEQGDSAMYLCASSLADASNSPLHFGNGTRLTVT.

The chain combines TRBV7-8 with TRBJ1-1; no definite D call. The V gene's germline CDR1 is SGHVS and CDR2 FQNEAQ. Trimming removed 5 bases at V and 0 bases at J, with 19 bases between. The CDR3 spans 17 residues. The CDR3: CASSSEARKLLNTEAFF. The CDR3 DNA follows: TGTGCCAGCAGCAGTGAAGCAAGAAAATTATTGAACACTGAAGCTTTCTTT.

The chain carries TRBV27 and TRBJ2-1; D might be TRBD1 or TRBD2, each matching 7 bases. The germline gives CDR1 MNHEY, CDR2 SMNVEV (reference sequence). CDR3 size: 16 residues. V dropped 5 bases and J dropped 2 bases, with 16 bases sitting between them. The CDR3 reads CASSLAQGRAYNEQFF. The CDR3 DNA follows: TGTGCCAGCAGTCTGGCACAGGGGAGGGCCTACAATGAGCAGTTCTTC.

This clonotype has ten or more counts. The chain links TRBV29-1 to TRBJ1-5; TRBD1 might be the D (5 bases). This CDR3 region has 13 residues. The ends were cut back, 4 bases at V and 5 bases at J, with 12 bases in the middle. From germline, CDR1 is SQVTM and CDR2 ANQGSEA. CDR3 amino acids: CSVGGSGDQPQHF. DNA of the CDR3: TGCAGCGTTGGGGGGTCGGGGGATCAGCCCCAGCATTTT.

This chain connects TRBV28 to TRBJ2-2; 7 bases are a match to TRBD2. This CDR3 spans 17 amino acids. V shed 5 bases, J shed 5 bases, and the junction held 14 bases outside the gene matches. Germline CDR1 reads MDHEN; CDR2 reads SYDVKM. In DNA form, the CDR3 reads TGTGCCAGCAGTATTCTAATCCTCGGGGGGATTACCGGGGAGCTGTTTTTT. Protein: CASSILILGGITGELFF.

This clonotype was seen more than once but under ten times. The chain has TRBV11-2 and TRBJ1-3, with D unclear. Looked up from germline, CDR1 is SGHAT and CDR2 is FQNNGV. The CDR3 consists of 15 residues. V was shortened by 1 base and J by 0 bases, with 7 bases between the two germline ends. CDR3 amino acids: CASSLGANSGNTIYF. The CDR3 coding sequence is TGTGCCAGCAGCTTAGGGGCGAACTCTGGAAACACCATATATTTT.

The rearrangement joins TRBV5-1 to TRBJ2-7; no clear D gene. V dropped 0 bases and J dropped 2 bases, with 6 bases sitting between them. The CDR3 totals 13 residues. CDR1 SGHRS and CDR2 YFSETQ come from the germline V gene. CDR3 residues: CASSLARTYEQYF. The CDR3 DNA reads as TGCGCCAGCAGCTTGGCACGGACCTACGAGCAGTACTTC.